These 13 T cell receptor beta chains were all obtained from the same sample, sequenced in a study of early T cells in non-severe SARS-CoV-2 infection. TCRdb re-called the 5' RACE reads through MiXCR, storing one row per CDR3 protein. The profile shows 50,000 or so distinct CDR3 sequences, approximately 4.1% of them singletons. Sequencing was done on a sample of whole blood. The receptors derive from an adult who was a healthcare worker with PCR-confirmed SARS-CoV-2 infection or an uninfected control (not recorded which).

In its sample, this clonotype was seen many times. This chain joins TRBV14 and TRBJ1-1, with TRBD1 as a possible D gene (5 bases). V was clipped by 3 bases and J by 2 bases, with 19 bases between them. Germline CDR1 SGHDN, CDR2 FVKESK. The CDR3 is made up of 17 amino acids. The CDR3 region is CASSQLPGPSPNTEAFF. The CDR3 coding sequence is TGTGCCAGCAGCCAGTTACCGGGACCCAGTCCAAACACTGAAGCTTTCTTT.

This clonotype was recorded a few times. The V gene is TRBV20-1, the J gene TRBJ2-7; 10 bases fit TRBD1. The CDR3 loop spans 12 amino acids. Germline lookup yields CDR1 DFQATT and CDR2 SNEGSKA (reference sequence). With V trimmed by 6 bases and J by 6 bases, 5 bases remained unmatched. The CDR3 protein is CSANRDRGEQYF. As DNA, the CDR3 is TGCAGTGCCAACCGGGACAGGGGCGAGCAGTACTTC.

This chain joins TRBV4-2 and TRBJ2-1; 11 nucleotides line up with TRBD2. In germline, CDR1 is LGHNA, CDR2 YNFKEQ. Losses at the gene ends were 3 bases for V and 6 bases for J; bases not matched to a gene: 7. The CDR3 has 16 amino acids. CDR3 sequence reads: CASSQVLAGACNEQFF. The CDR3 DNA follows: TGTGCCAGCAGCCAGGTACTAGCGGGGGCGTGCAATGAGCAGTTCTTC.

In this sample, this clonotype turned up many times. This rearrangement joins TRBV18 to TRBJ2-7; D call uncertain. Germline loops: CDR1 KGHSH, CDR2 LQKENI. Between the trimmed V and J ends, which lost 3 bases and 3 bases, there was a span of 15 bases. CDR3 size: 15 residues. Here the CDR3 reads CASSPTKSAVYEQYF. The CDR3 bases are TGTGCCAGCTCACCCACGAAAAGTGCAGTCTACGAGCAGTACTTC.

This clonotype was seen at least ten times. The CDR3 nucleotides read TGTGCCAGCAGCCCCTCCTTAGGAGGGCAAAATGAGCAGTTCTTC. Translating gives CASSPSLGGQNEQFF. V and J are TRBV7-9 and TRBJ2-1, with D tentatively TRBD2 (6 bases). V shed 5 bases and J shed 7 bases, with 18 bases lying between them. There are 15 residues in the CDR3. The germline V gene encodes CDR1 SEHNR and CDR2 FQNEAQ (reference sequence).

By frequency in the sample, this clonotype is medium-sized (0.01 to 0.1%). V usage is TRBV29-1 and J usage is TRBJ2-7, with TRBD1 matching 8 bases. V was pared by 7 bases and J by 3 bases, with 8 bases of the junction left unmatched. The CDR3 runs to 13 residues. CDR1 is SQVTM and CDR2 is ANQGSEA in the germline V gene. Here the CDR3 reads CSARPTGGYEQYF. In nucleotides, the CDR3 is TGCAGCGCCAGACCCACAGGGGGCTACGAGCAGTACTTC.

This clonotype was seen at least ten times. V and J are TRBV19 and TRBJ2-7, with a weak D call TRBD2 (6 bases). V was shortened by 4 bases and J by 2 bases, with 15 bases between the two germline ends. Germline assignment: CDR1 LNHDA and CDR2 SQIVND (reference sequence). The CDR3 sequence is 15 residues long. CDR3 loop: CASSTGGGSAYEQYF. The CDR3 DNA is TGTGCCAGTAGTACCGGGGGAGGCTCTGCCTACGAGCAGTACTTC.

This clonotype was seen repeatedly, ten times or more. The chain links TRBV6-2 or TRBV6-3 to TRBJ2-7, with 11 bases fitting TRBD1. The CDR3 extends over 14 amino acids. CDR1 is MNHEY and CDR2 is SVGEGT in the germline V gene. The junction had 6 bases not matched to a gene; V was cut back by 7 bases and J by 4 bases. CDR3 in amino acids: CASKRGQGVYEQYF. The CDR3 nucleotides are TGTGCCAGCAAGAGGGGACAGGGGGTATACGAGCAGTACTTC.

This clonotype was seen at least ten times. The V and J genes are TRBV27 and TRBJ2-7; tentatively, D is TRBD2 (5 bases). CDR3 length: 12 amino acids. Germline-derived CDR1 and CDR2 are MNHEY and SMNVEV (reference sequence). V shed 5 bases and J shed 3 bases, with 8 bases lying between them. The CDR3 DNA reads TGTGCCAGCAGTGGACGGGACTACGAGCAGTACTTC. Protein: CASSGRDYEQYF.

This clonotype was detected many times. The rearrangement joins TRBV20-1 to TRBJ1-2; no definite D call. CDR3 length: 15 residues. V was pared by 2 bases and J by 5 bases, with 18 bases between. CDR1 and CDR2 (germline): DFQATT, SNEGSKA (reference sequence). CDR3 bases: TGCAGTGCTAGACGCTTAGAGCAAGGAGGATATGGCTACACCTTC. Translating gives CSARRLEQGGYGYTF.

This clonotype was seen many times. In nucleotides, the CDR3 is TGCGCCAGCAGCCAAGGCGCGAACACTGAAGCTTTCTTT. Its translation is CASSQGANTEAFF. The genes are TRBV4-3 and TRBJ1-1; D remains unclear. Germline V gives CDR1 LGHNA, CDR2 YSLEER. CDR3 length equals 13 residues. V was shortened by 1 base and J by 1 base, with 4 bases between the two germline ends.

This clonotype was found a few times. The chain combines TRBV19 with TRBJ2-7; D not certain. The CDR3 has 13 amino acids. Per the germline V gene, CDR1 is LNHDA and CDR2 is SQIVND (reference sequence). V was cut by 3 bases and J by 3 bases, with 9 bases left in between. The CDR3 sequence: CASSIKLDYEQYF. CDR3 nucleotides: TGTGCCAGTAGTATTAAGCTGGACTACGAGCAGTACTTC.

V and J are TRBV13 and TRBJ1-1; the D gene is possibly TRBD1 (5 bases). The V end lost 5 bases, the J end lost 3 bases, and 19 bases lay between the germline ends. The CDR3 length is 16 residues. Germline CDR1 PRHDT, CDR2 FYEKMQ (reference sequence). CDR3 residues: CASSPRQWGVDTEAFF. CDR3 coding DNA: TGTGCCAGCAGCCCACGACAATGGGGGGTCGACACTGAAGCTTTCTTT.